This record looks at one T cell receptor beta chain sequence and its context. A few counts support this clonotype. No antigen is known for it. No per-base quality is available; no much larger clone lies one base away. Ficoll-Paque density gradient centrifugation was the method used to isolate PBMCs. TCRdb records Illumina NovaSeq 6000 as the sequencer. TCRalpha and TCRbeta cDNA libraries were constructed by 5'RACE with constant-segment primers, with sample barcodes and unique molecular identifiers being introduced. RNA was extracted from every sample with Trizol reagent. Amplification of the libraries took two PCR steps, and the second step added a second sample barcode plus Illumina TruSeq adapters. Libraries were sequenced on an Illumina NovaSeq with 2 x 150 bp paired-end reads. The source study handled its data this way. Reads were demultiplexed and collapsed into UMI-guided consensus sequences with migec v1.2.7. Using mixcr v2.1.11, UMI consensuses were aligned to TRA and TRB V and J templates and then assembled into clonotypes. Expanded or contracted clonotypes were those called significant by both edgeR and NoisET, with noise models trained on biological replicates. For edgeR calls, the cutoffs were a false discovery rate-adjusted p below 0.01 and a log2 fold-change threshold of 1. As an exploratory analysis of dynamics, max-normalized trajectories of the 1000 most abundant clonotypes were examined by PCA with hierarchical clustering. Each responding clone was given a CD4 or CD8 phenotype based on the CD4+ and CD8+ repertoires, which had been sequenced separately. The public reads were quality trimmed at Q25 with fastp and then assembled into clones with MiXCR by TCRdb, keeping productive beta chains. Identical CDR3 proteins give one entry, which carries the most common genes and DNA. TCRdb, not the authors, supplied the V and J calls. Within this sample are over 350,000 distinct CDR3 sequences, with 16% of them counted one time only. The ten largest clones take up under 25% of the sample.

The entry originates in a study of T-cell memory formation after mild COVID-19 (TCRdb year 2021). Context from the whole study: Most TCR sequence clusters were specific to one of the two donors. Longitudinal TCRalpha and TCRbeta repertoire sequencing tracked T-cell clones expanding and contracting after mild COVID-19 in a couple of donors. Two young, previously healthy adult volunteers made up the cohort, one male and one female. What the research found in general, with its limitations: Contracting CD4+ clones were found mainly in CM and EM memory subsets, while CD8+ clones were enriched in EMRA. Balanced CD4/CD8 phenotypes were observed for clones contracting from day 15 to 85, whereas a bias towards CD4+ was observed for a second wave of clones expanding from day 15 to 37. The study included only a couple of mild cases, and larger cohorts that include severe cases with pre-infection samples were judged to be necessary. SARS-CoV-2 specificity was not confirmed for the second-wave clones peaking on day 37. The detection of some responding clones in pre-infection memory suggests that pre-existing cross-reactive memory T cells joined the SARS-CoV-2 response.

Sample: PBMCs or a T cell subset sorted from them (not recorded which). The sequence came from a man between 18 and 35 years old who had mild COVID-19 (a few samples of this study predate the infection). The sample titles of this study are shuffled in the database, so cell type and time point are left out; the donor was told from shared clones.

The CDR3 corresponds to CASSYSYQAGTEAFF. The nucleotide sequence reads TGTGCCAGCAGTTACTCGTATCAGGCGGGGACTGAAGCTTTCTTT. This sequence uses TRBV6-5 and TRBJ1-1; no D gene is confidently identified. The CDR3 measures 15 amino acids from cysteine to phenylalanine. The only DNA kept is the CDR3, 45 bases in frame from the first base. The germline V gene specifies MNHEY as CDR1 and SVGAGI as CDR2. V is pared back by 0 bases and J by 5 bases, with 13 bases lying between the germline termini.